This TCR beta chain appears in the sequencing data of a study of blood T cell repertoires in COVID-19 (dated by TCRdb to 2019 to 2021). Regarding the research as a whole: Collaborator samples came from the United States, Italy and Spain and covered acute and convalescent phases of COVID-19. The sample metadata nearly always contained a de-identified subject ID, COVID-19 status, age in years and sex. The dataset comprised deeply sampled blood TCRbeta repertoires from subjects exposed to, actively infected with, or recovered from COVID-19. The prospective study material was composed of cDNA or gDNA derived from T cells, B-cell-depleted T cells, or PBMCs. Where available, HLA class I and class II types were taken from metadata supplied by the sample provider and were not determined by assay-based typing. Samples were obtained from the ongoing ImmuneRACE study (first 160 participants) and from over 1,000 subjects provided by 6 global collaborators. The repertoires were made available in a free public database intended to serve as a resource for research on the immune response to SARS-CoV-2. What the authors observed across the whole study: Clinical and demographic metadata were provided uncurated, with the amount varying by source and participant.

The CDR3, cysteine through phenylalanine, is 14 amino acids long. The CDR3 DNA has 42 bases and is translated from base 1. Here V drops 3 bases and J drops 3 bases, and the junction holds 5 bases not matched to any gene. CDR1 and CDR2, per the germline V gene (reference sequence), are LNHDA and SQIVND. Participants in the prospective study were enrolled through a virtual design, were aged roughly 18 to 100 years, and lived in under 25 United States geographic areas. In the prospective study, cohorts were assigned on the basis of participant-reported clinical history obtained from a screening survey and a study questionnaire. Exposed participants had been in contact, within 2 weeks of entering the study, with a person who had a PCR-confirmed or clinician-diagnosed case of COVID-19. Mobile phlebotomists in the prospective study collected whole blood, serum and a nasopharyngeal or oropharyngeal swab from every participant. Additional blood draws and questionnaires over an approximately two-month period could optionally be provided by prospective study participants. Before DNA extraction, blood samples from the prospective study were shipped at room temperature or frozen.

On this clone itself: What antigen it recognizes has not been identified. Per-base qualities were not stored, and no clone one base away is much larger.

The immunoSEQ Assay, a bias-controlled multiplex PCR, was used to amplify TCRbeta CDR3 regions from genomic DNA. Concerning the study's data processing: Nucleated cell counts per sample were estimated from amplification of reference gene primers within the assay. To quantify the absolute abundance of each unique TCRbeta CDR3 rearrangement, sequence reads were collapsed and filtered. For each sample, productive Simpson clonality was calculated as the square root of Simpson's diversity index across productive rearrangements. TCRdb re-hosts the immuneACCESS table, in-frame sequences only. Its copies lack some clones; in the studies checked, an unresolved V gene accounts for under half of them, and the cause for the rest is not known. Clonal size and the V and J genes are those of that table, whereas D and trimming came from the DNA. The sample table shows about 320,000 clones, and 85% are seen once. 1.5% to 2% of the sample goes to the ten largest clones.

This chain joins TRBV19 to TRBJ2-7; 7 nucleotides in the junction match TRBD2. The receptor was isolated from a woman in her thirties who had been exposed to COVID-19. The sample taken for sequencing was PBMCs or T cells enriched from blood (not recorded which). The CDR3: CASSIGASGYEQYF. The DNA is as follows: TGTGCCAGTAGTATCGGGGCTAGCGGCTACGAGCAGTACTTC.